The table lists the clone carrying this T cell receptor (beta chain) with a few counts. Its antigen is as yet unknown. Between the trimmed V and J ends, which lost 1 base and 3 bases, there was a span of 11 bases. CDR3 length: 15 amino acids. Per the germline V gene, CDR1 is MNHEY and CDR2 is SMNVEV (reference sequence). This sample was taken from a study of identical twins. TCRdb called the 5' RACE reads again in MiXCR, with one record for every CDR3 protein. The sample has 400,000 to 550,000 distinct CDR3 sequences, 13% to 15% seen once. Only healthy Caucasians were enrolled as donors. Overall study findings and caveats: Beta clonotypes that were abundant in cord blood contained fewer insertions, a pattern absent from memory repertoires. Low generation probability was overrepresented in out-of-frame alpha sequences shared by twins.

These data were also reused for a study on yellow fever vaccine responses in identical twins. That study adds: Twins reportedly mounted vaccine T cell responses that seemed partly convergent, partly personalized.

The material sequenced was CD4+ T cells sorted from blood. The sequence derives from a woman between 18 and 29 years old in good health. The rearrangement links TRBV27 to TRBJ2-3, with D possibly matching TRBD1 (5 bases). The DNA of the CDR3 is TGTGCCAGCAGTTTATTTGATCCAGGGACAGATACGCAGTATTTT. Translation gives CASSLFDPGTDTQYF.